Listed here is a single T cell receptor (beta chain). This clone was detected a few times. No cognate antigen has been identified for it. No clone much larger than this one lies a single base away; base qualities are absent. In total, around 600 healthy bone marrow donors made up the cohort. At the time of sampling, all cohort members were nominally healthy, though unrecorded immune exposures were likely present. The donor was CMV seropositive and belonged to the group of over 250 seropositive cohort members. Each donor provided a peripheral blood sample, and peripheral blood mononuclear cells were used for TCR beta sequencing. Genomic DNA extraction from the blood cell samples was performed with the Qiagen DNeasy Blood Extraction Kit. To prepare the library, the immunoSEQ multiplex PCR assay was applied. The multiplex PCR relied on a mix of 60 forward primers for TCR Vbeta segments and 13 reverse primers for TCR Jbeta segments. The CDR3 region of rearranged TCR beta genes was amplified from genomic DNA with a multiplex PCR assay. The Illumina HiSeq System was used to sequence the amplified TCR beta libraries as 87-base-pair reads. The study's processing was this. In a later analysis, around 80 million unique TCR beta chains were counted across the roughly 700 repertoires, and roughly 11 million of these chains were shared by at least two donors. Raw reads were error-corrected and collapsed into unique sequences with a nearest-neighbor algorithm that merged closely related sequences to remove PCR and sequencing errors. Alignment of CDR3 sequences to IMGT reference sequences was used to assign V, D and J gene segments. For a sequence to be retained, at least a six-nucleotide match to both a V gene segment and a J gene segment was required. A rearrangement was called productive if the CDR3 had no stop codons and remained in frame with V and J, and every other rearrangement was called non-productive. Following IMGT convention, CDR3 was defined as the stretch from the second conserved V-encoded cysteine up to the conserved J-encoded phenylalanine. The earlier analysis of 587 of the donors excluded sequences that lacked an unambiguous match to a single V gene segment. In an earlier analysis of approximately 590 of the donors, V segments were called functional above 56.7% productive rearrangements and were called segregating when the between-donor standard deviation exceeded 5%. A statistical classification framework was built to diagnose cytomegalovirus status from the catalog of TCR beta chain sequences. V and J gene assignment, in a later analysis, came from comparing TCR nucleotide sequences with IMGT/GENE-DB human TR gene sequences. Using the TCRdist pipeline, a later analysis assigned CDR3 sequences along with most-parsimonious VDJ recombination scenarios. In a later analysis, each TCR beta chain was defined by its CDR3 amino acid sequence together with its V-gene family, and reads without a unique V-gene family were excluded. A later analysis removed 592 highly shared, low-generation-probability nucleotide sequences to deal with suspected cross-contamination and a sequencing artifact. In a later analysis, a clonal expansion index was calculated for each public chain from normalized within-repertoire ranks of inferred template counts. Generation probabilities in a later analysis came from a VDJ recombination model fitted to out-of-frame rearrangements, and those results were checked against IGoR. Hypergeometric tests were used in a later analysis to score TCR-TCR, TCR-HLA and TCR-CMV co-occurrence, with a repertoire-size bias correction applied to the TCR pairs. A later analysis estimated false discovery rates by permuting HLA or CMV assignments 20 times. In a later analysis, co-occurring TCRs were grouped using DBSCAN, with TCRdist sequence similarity added in when clustering inside HLA-allele-positive subsets. For co-occurrence clustering, repertoires with fewer than 30,000 or more than 120,000 public chains were excluded, along with a handful of repertoires with anomalous nucleotide sharing. Here the immuneACCESS table is served through TCRdb, limited to in-frame sequences with V and J called. Missing clones are a known gap in these copies; in checked studies unresolved V genes cover under half, and the rest lacks a known reason. From that table come the V and J calls and clone size; the DNA was used to work out D and trimming. Within this sample are about 140,000 clones, with around 75% of them counted one time only. The ten largest clones add up to over 9% of the sample.

This sample stems from a study of cytomegalovirus exposure and HLA in healthy donors (dated by TCRdb to the late 2010s). Concerning the study at large: An earlier analysis of 587 of the donors reported about 260 Gb of sequence data and 117 million unique TCR beta sequences obtained from around 190 million T cells. An early release that covered about 600 HLA-typed donors contained about 300 gigabases of sequencing data and around 85 million unique TCR sequences. Among the approximately 400 genotyped donors, approximately 77% belonged to the genetic ancestry cluster associated with self-reported Caucasian donors. The study was designed to test whether signatures of past pathogen exposure could be identified by cataloging public T cell receptors. Using immunosequencing, the study profiled T cell repertoires from about 620 subjects and related those repertoires to cytomegalovirus serostatus. In addition to the first cohort of 666 subjects, a separate validation cohort of around 110 different subjects was used. To predict cytomegalovirus infection status, the study combined high-throughput TCR immunosequencing, statistical association of individual TCRs with disease status, and machine learning. A later analysis re-analyzed previously published TCR beta repertoires from 600 to 850 donors and added high-resolution HLA genotyping to study TCR occurrence patterns. Rather than drawing on any new phenotypic data, the later analysis identified candidate immune exposures from TCR beta sequences and the way those sequences occurred across donors. In an earlier analysis of 500 to 650 of the donors, high-throughput TCR beta sequencing was used to judge whether each TCR beta V gene segment behaved as functional or pseudogenic. Alongside the repertoire data, information on donor age, sex, ethnicity and CMV serostatus was compiled. Genome-wide SNP genotypes for about 60% of the 666 donors were used in a later genetic analysis, which treated that subset as a discovery cohort. Every repertoire in the discovery cohort had been generated on one and the same sequencing platform. Both class I and class II loci were covered by HLA typing, at four-digit resolution. The number of donors typed differed by locus, with about 629-640 for A, B, C, DRB1 and DQB1, roughly 520 for DQA1, 606 for DPA1, and over 400 for DPB1. Four or five DR-DQ haplotypes were handled as single units for association and clustering because linkage in the cohort was strong. Among roughly 400 genotyped donors of the cohort, an average of around 240,000 unique TCR beta nucleotide sequences were sequenced per donor, roughly 18% of them non-productive. Paper-wide results and their limitations: For the cohort, immune exposure information was limited to CMV serostatus. In an earlier analysis of 587 of the donors, most TCR beta V segments were observed in productive rearrangements about 87% or about 30% of the time, broadly matching IMGT annotations. In this cohort, only TCR beta chains were sequenced, and detectable features were limited by the absence of alpha or paired-chain data. According to a later analysis, TCR association rates differed among HLA loci, with DRB1 alleles showing the most associated TCRs and HLA-C alleles showing the fewest. When HLA alleles, especially DR and DQ, strongly co-occurred, TCR associations were difficult to assign to individual alleles. The earlier analysis of a few hundred of the donors excluded roughly 17 rarely observed V segments, including chromosome 9 orphons, because counts were too low. According to a later analysis, parvovirus B19, influenza, CMV and Epstein-Barr virus appeared linked to several top co-occurrence clusters. The study listed 150 to 200 TCR beta chains as associated with cytomegalovirus. The classifier was reported to diagnose cytomegalovirus status with high specificity and sensitivity in both the original and validation cohorts. A later analysis associated 15,000 to 20,000 TCR beta sequences with specific HLA alleles at a false discovery rate of 0.05. In a later genetic analysis, a missense DCLRE1C variant was associated with V-gene and J-gene trimming of TCR beta chains, and the association was replicated in an independent cohort. Linkage disequilibrium might explain the correlated functional status among segregating V segments, but an unknown experimental factor could not be ruled out. Some IMGT-functional V segments, including TRBV6-2 and TRBV6-3, could not be distinguished by the 87-base-pair reads and were therefore excluded. A cluster of highly shared sequence variants was judged likely to represent a technical artifact of the sequencing pipeline. Because HLA typing was unavailable for some donors at each locus, only the typed subset was used in association tests. According to a later analysis, most CMV-associated TCR beta chains appeared to be HLA-restricted, and the HLA associations seemed to be driven largely by CMV exposure. Compared with equally common non-associated chains, HLA-associated TCR beta chains in a later analysis were more clonally expanded and had lower generation probabilities. The authors suggested that the approach could potentially be extended to other disease states and immunological phenotypes. According to a later genetic analysis, donors in an Asian-associated ancestry cluster had fewer N-insertions in productive TCRs than the roughly 670-donor mean. Most TCR sequences were observed very rarely across donors, whereas some public TCRs were present in many individuals. In vitro tests confirmed that a few of the cytomegalovirus-associated TCR beta chains recognize cytomegalovirus antigens. A further reported finding was that TCR beta sequences accurately predicted the HLA-A and HLA-B alleles for most subjects in the first cohort. Roughly uniform sequencing depth across donors was assumed in presence/absence analyses, although this assumption may not hold.

The germline V gene encodes CDR1 MGHRA and CDR2 YSYEKL. The CDR3 sequence holds 14 residues, the cysteine and phenylalanine included. Only the CDR3 portion is preserved as DNA: 42 bases, with reading frame beginning at the first base. Trimming takes 3 bases off V and 3 bases off J; junction bases not matched to a gene: 5. The sequence came from a man aged 18-30 years in good health and CMV-seropositive. Recombination joined TRBV4-1 with TRBJ2-7; TRBD1 aligns with 7 central bases. The sequencing sample was made of PBMCs. The CDR3 reads as follows: CASSHQGTDYEQYF. The DNA reads TGCGCCAGCAGCCACCAGGGGACAGACTACGAGCAGTACTTC.